This TCR beta chain was profiled in a study of T-cell memory formation after mild COVID-19. Study at large: Clusters of TCRs were largely donor specific. General study results and limits: Clones that contracted from day 15 to 85 were balanced CD4/CD8, while later expanders leaned CD4+. Contracting CD4+ clones sat mainly in CM and EM; CD8+ in EMRA. Second-wave clones reaching peak frequency on day 37 lacked confirmed SARS-CoV-2 specificity.

TCRdb analysed the 5' RACE reads with MiXCR anew, one entry per CDR3 protein. Of 250,000 or so distinct CDR3 sequences in the sample, roughly a tenth were seen once. J lost 2 bases, V lost 0 bases, and 11 bases had no gene match. This CDR3 comprises 19 residues. Looked up from germline, CDR1 is SGHDT and CDR2 is YYEEEE. To note about this clonotype: Its antigen is as yet unknown.

This sequence joins TRBV5-6 and TRBJ2-6; 7 bases are shared with TRBD1. The receptor was derived from a man younger than 30 who had mild COVID-19 (a few samples of this study predate the infection). Cell type and time point are not known. Sequenced input: PBMCs or a T cell subset sorted from them (not recorded which). The CDR3 protein is CASSLAAETGWTGANVLTF. For the CDR3, the DNA is TGTGCCAGCAGCTTGGCCGCGGAGACAGGGTGGACTGGGGCCAACGTCCTGACTTTC. Full variable domain (remainder filled in from reference TRBV5-6 and TRBJ2-6): DAGVTQSPTHLIKTRGQQVTLRCSPKSGHDTVSWYQQALGQGPQFIFQYYEEEERQRGNFPDRFSGHQFPNYSSELNVNALLLGDSALYLCASSLAAETGWTGANVLTFGAGSRLTVL.